The sequence of this T cell receptor beta chain was determined in a study of shared clonotypes between healthy human individuals. Germline-derived CDR1 and CDR2 are SEHNR and FQNEAQ (reference sequence). There are 12 residues in the CDR3. V gave up 8 bases and J gave up 9 bases, with 14 bases separating them. Selected positively for CCR7 and CD45RO-negative, naive CD8 cells excluded terminally differentiated effector memory CD45RA+ cells. Nashville, Tennessee was home to all donors, each a Caucasian adult. The repertoire was sequenced with immunoSEQ multiplex PCR; TCRdb's copy has only in-frame clones and lacks some. The sample includes hundreds of thousands of clones, 85% to 95% of them seen just once.

The chain recombines TRBV7-9 with TRBJ2-1; no firm D call. The TCR sequence derives from a man aged 25-45 years in good health. The sample taken for sequencing was naive CD8+ T cells sorted from blood. CDR3 residues: CASEPPDPEQFF. In DNA, the CDR3 is TGTGCCAGCGAACCACCCGATCCTGAGCAGTTCTTC.